Listed below are T cell receptor beta chains from one sample, sequenced in a study of identical twins. TCRdb re-called the 5' RACE reads through MiXCR, storing one row per CDR3 protein. The data hold roughly 480,000 distinct CDR3 sequences, with roughly a quarter observed a single time. In addition, the sample was reused for a study of T cells expressing NK-cell markers.

Sequences were obtained from CD4+ T cells sorted from blood. The source is a woman aged 18-30 years in good health. Each CDR3 is given with its conserved first and last residue. The D gene is left open where the match is weak. Size values are once, few and many counts, or a class for expanded clones, and some rows have none.

j_call v_call clone_size d_call cdr3_aa cdr3_nt
TRBJ2-1 TRBV12-3/TRBV12-4 many TRBD2 CASSLSGSLNNEQFF TGTGCCAGCAGTTTAAGCGGGAGTCTCAACAATGAGCAGTTCTTC
TRBJ1-2 TRBV5-1 . TRBD1 CASRIGTGAERDGYTF TGCGCCAGCAGGATCGGGACAGGGGCGGAAAGGGATGGCTACACCTTC
TRBJ2-7 TRBV21-1 few . CASSNWKGGTSNEQYF TGTGCCAGCAGCAATTGGAAGGGAGGGACCTCAAACGAGCAGTACTTC
TRBJ1-3 TRBV5-1 . . CASSQHNSGNTIYF TGCGCCAGCAGCCAACATAACTCTGGAAACACCATATATTTT
TRBJ1-5 TRBV6-2/TRBV6-3 . . CASSYGVGYQPQHF TGTGCCAGCAGTTATGGGGTGGGATATCAGCCCCAGCATTTT
TRBJ1-5 TRBV5-5 many . CASSFRGLQPQHF TGTGCCAGCAGCTTCAGGGGCCTCCAGCCCCAGCATTTT
TRBJ2-2 TRBV12-3/TRBV12-4 . . CASSFLGAGELFF TGTGCCAGCAGTTTCCTCGGCGCCGGGGAGCTGTTTTTT
TRBJ2-7 TRBV5-4 . . CASSSGQPGANEQYF TGTGCCAGCAGCTCAGGACAGCCTGGAGCTAACGAGCAGTACTTC
TRBJ2-7 TRBV7-6 few . CASTIGRSSYEQYF TGTGCCAGCACTATAGGACGGAGCTCCTACGAGCAGTACTTC
TRBJ1-1 TRBV3-1 . . CASSQRLTAPREAFF TGTGCCAGCAGCCAGCGATTGACAGCACCCCGAGAAGCTTTCTTT
TRBJ2-6 TRBV7-2 . TRBD1 CASSARQGAGANVLTF TGTGCCAGCAGCGCCCGACAGGGGGCTGGAGCCAACGTCCTGACTTTC
TRBJ2-5 TRBV12-3/TRBV12-4 few . CASSPGAETQYF TGTGCCAGCAGTCCAGGGGCGGAGACCCAGTACTTC
TRBJ2-1 TRBV5-1 once TRBD2 CASSSSSGINEQFF TGCGCCAGCAGCTCCTCTAGCGGGATCAATGAGCAGTTCTTC
TRBJ2-1 TRBV6-1 . . CASSASPNSYNEQFF TGTGCCAGCAGTGCCTCTCCTAACTCCTACAATGAGCAGTTCTTC
TRBJ2-2 TRBV12-3/TRBV12-4 few . CASSLYGGPNTGELFF TGTGCCAGCAGTTTATACGGAGGTCCGAACACCGGGGAGCTGTTTTTT
TRBJ2-1 TRBV10-3 . . CAISENTPGLREQFF TGTGCCATCAGTGAAAACACTCCGGGGCTCAGGGAGCAGTTCTTC
TRBJ1-1 TRBV12-3/TRBV12-4 many . CASSFKGNTEAFF TGTGCCAGCAGTTTTAAGGGGAACACTGAAGCTTTCTTT
TRBJ2-7 TRBV11-2 . . CASSTPGELPLF TGTGCCAGCAGCACCCCCGGGGAACTCCCTCTCTTC
TRBJ2-7 TRBV6-2/TRBV6-3 few TRBD2 CASSLLAVYYEQYF TGTGCCAGCAGCTTACTAGCGGTGTACTACGAGCAGTACTTC
TRBJ2-1 TRBV5-5 few TRBD1 CASSSRDRVNNEQFF TGTGCCAGCAGCTCCCGGGACAGGGTGAACAATGAGCAGTTCTTC
TRBJ2-3 TRBV6-4 . TRBD2 CASSELAGSSTDTQYF TGTGCCAGCAGTGAACTAGCGGGTTCTAGCACAGATACGCAGTATTTT
TRBJ1-1 TRBV5-6 few . CASSLLGELLVRTANTEAFF TGTGCCAGCAGCTTGCTCGGGGAATTGCTCGTAAGGACGGCGAACACTGAAGCTTTCTTT
TRBJ2-7 TRBV6-2/TRBV6-3 few . CASSRPPGLSYEQYF TGTGCCAGCAGTCGCCCCCCAGGGCTGTCCTACGAGCAGTACTTC
TRBJ1-4 TRBV4-3 few . CASSHGLEDEKLFF TGCGCCAGCAGCCATGGACTAGAGGATGAAAAACTGTTTTTT
TRBJ1-4 TRBV11-2 . . CASSAQMGVEKLFF TGTGCCAGCAGCGCCCAAATGGGGGTTGAAAAACTGTTTTTT
TRBJ2-2 TRBV6-2/TRBV6-3 . . CASSVRGRLFF TGTGCCAGCAGTGTCCGGGGTCGGCTGTTTTTT
TRBJ2-3 TRBV6-5 few TRBD2 CASSYSAGVSTDTQYF TGTGCCAGCAGTTACTCCGCGGGGGTTAGCACAGATACGCAGTATTTT
TRBJ1-4 TRBV10-3 few TRBD1 CAISESRTGRANEKLFF TGTGCCATCAGTGAGTCGAGGACAGGGAGAGCTAATGAAAAACTGTTTTTT
TRBJ2-7 TRBV20-1 . . CSARDSQGIYEQYF TGCAGTGCTAGAGATTCCCAGGGGATCTACGAGCAGTACTTC
TRBJ1-1 TRBV5-1 few TRBD1 CASSSRTGGTNTEAFF TGCGCCAGCAGCTCCCGGACAGGGGGGACGAACACTGAAGCTTTCTTT
TRBJ1-5 TRBV6-6 . . CASSWTLDQPQHF TGTGCCAGCAGTTGGACATTGGATCAGCCCCAGCATTTT
TRBJ1-2 TRBV12-3/TRBV12-4 few . CASSDRLNYGYTF TGTGCCAGCAGTGACAGGCTTAACTATGGCTACACCTTC
TRBJ2-5 TRBV20-1 . . CSATPSAETQYF TGCAGTGCTACGCCTAGCGCGGAGACCCAGTACTTC
TRBJ2-7 TRBV20-1 . TRBD1 CSARTRTGLSYEQYF TGCAGTGCAAGAACCAGGACAGGGCTTTCCTACGAGCAGTACTTC
TRBJ2-5 TRBV30 . TRBD2 CAWVGLAGETQYF TGTGCCTGGGTGGGACTAGCGGGAGAGACCCAGTACTTC
TRBJ2-4 TRBV20-1 few . CSASNALAKNIQYF TGCAGTGCTAGTAACGCACTAGCCAAAAACATTCAGTACTTC
TRBJ2-4 TRBV11-1 . TRBD2 CASSRGTSGSGTKNIQYF TGTGCCAGCAGCCGGGGGACTAGCGGGAGTGGAACCAAAAACATTCAGTACTTC
TRBJ2-1 TRBV7-9 . . CASSSPGRVEQFF TGTGCCAGCAGCTCACCCGGACGGGTTGAGCAGTTCTTC
TRBJ2-1 TRBV6-5 . . CASSYSRDGANEQFF TGTGCCAGCAGTTACTCGCGGGACGGAGCCAATGAGCAGTTCTTC
TRBJ2-6 TRBV4-2 . . CASSQRLISGANVLTF TGTGCCAGCAGCCAGAGACTTATTTCGGGGGCCAACGTCCTGACTTTC
TRBJ2-7 TRBV4-1 . . CASSPGSEGYEQYF TGCGCCAGCAGCCCCGGTAGCGAGGGCTACGAGCAGTACTTC
TRBJ1-5 TRBV6-1 . TRBD1 CASSARQGSLKGQPQHF TGTGCCAGCAGCGCCCGACAGGGTTCTCTAAAAGGTCAGCCCCAGCATTTT
TRBJ2-1 TRBV9 few . CASSPQLEGLEQFF TGTGCCAGCAGCCCCCAGCTTGAGGGTCTGGAGCAGTTCTTC
TRBJ2-1 TRBV12-3/TRBV12-4 . TRBD1 CASKWTGFYEQFF TGTGCCAGCAAATGGACAGGATTTTATGAGCAGTTCTTC
TRBJ2-5 TRBV5-1 . . CASSLVGAFMETQYF TGCGCCAGCAGCTTGGTAGGAGCGTTTATGGAGACCCAGTACTTC
TRBJ2-7 TRBV9 few . CASSALGLAYEQYF TGTGCCAGCAGCGCCCTGGGACTCGCCTACGAGCAGTACTTC
TRBJ1-1 TRBV5-1 . . CASSFDSRNTEAFF TGCGCCAGCAGCTTCGACAGCCGAAACACTGAAGCTTTCTTT
TRBJ2-1 TRBV7-3 . TRBD2 CASSLQGLPYNEQFF TGTGCCAGCAGCTTACAGGGACTACCGTACAATGAGCAGTTCTTC
TRBJ1-5 TRBV12-3/TRBV12-4 few TRBD1 CASSSRQGVEQPQHF TGTGCCAGCAGTAGTCGACAGGGAGTTGAGCAGCCCCAGCATTTT
TRBJ1-1 TRBV29-1 . . CSGGQTNTEAFF TGCAGCGGCGGACAGACCAACACTGAAGCTTTCTTT
TRBJ2-1 TRBV12-3/TRBV12-4 . TRBD2 CASIRLAGGNNEQFF TGTGCCAGCATTAGACTAGCGGGAGGGAACAATGAGCAGTTCTTC
TRBJ2-2 TRBV12-3/TRBV12-4 . . CASSTKVQSKELFF TGTGCCAGCAGTACAAAAGTCCAGAGCAAGGAGCTGTTTTTT